The 8 T cell receptor beta chains in this list originate from one sample, sequenced in a study of shared clonotypes between healthy human individuals. Repertoires were generated with immunoSEQ multiplex PCR, while TCRdb's copy carries only in-frame clones and drops some. The sample includes approximately 2,000,000 clones, 80% to 95% seen only once; the top ten take less than 2%. CD45RO-negative, CCR7-positively selected cells formed the naive CD8 fraction, excluding terminally differentiated effector memory CD45RA+ cells. Sequencing used naive CD8+ T cells from PBMCs. The receptors shown here come from a man younger than 30 in good health. Some clones in this sample may be carry-over from other donors' samples.

The chain carries TRBV7-6 and TRBJ2-2; no definite D call. Germline CDR1 and CDR2: SGHVS and FNYEAQ. The CDR3 has 15 amino acids. Between the trimmed V and J ends, which lost 3 bases and 5 bases, there was a span of 13 bases. CDR3 DNA: TGTGCCAGCAGCTTTGCAGAGGTTAGGACCGGGGAGCTGTTTTTT. Its translation: CASSFAEVRTGELFF.

This chain connects TRBV7-6 to TRBJ2-1, with D tentatively TRBD1 or TRBD2 (5 bases each). The CDR3 totals 15 residues. V was pared by 3 bases and J by 7 bases, with 16 bases between. The germline gives CDR1 SGHVS, CDR2 FNYEAQ. CDR3 sequence: CASSFQSRGRNEQFF. The CDR3 nucleotides read TGTGCCAGCAGCTTTCAATCAAGGGGACGGAATGAGCAGTTCTTC.

The rearrangement uses TRBV9 and TRBJ2-1; D not certain. The CDR3 loop spans 14 amino acids. The V end was cut by 7 bases, the J end by 8 bases, with 19 bases between. Per the germline V gene, CDR1 is SGDLS and CDR2 is YYNGEE. CDR3 DNA: TGTGCCAGCTGTACGACCTATACGGGTGATGAGCAGTTCTTC. It yields the protein CASCTTYTGDEQFF.

This rearrangement joins TRBV28 to TRBJ1-1; D unresolved. The germline gives CDR1 MDHEN, CDR2 SYDVKM. V shed 3 bases and J shed 1 base, with 6 bases lying between them. This CDR3 contains 13 residues. In DNA, the CDR3 is TGTGCCAGCAGTTTCGTGAAGAACACTGAAGCTTTCTTT. Residues: CASSFVKNTEAFF.

The chain's CDR3 is CASSSGSGEQYF. The CDR3 coding sequence is TGTGCCAGCAGCTCCGGTTCGGGCGAGCAGTACTTC. V gene TRBV7-9 combines with J gene TRBJ2-7; D gene uncertain. Germline values: CDR1 SEHNR, CDR2 FQNEAQ (reference sequence). The CDR3 consists of 12 residues. Deletions cut 4 bases from V and 6 bases from J, with 10 bases between.

This chain joins TRBV27 and TRBJ1-2; 7 nucleotides match TRBD1. This CDR3 contains 14 residues. Trimming took 4 bases from V and 6 from J; bases not matched to a gene: 8. Germline V CDR1 and CDR2: MNHEY, SMNVEV (reference sequence). The CDR3 protein is CASSSRQGLNGYTF. The DNA of the CDR3 is TGTGCCAGCAGTTCCAGACAGGGTCTCAATGGCTACACCTTC.

CDR3 region: CASSLGLAGGKETQYF. The CDR3 DNA sequence: TGTGCCAGCAGCCTGGGACTAGCGGGAGGGAAAGAGACCCAGTACTTC. The V gene is TRBV11-2, the J gene TRBJ2-5; 16 nucleotides match TRBD2. Trimming took 5 bases from V and 3 from J; bases not matched to a gene: 3. The CDR3 extends over 16 amino acids. The germline V gene encodes CDR1 SGHAT and CDR2 FQNNGV. The whole variable domain, remainder taken from reference TRBV11-2 and TRBJ2-5, is EAGVAQSPRYKIIEKRQSVAFWCNPISGHATLYWYQQILGQGPKLLIQFQNNGVVDDSQLPKDRFSAERLKGVDSTLKIQPAKLEDSAVYLCASSLGLAGGKETQYFGPGTRLLVL.

A note on this clone: This sample includes further DNA sequences coding for the same CDR3. This rearrangement joins TRBV11-2 to TRBJ2-7; 10 bases map to TRBD2. CDR1 is SGHAT, CDR2 FQNNGV, per germline. This CDR3 is built from 15 residues. Trimming at V came to 5 bases and at J to 4 bases, leaving 8 bases not matched to a gene. CDR3 sequence: CASSLGSGRGYEQYF. The CDR3 bases are TGTGCCAGCAGCCTGGGAAGCGGGAGGGGGTACGAGCAGTACTTC.